A single sample gave rise to the 20 T cell receptor beta chains below, sequenced in a study of blood T cell repertoires in COVID-19. The repertoire was sequenced with immunoSEQ multiplex PCR; TCRdb's copy has only in-frame clones and lacks some. The repertoire holds some 160,000 clones, with 83% as singletons. What was sequenced was peripheral blood. These receptors were taken from a woman in her 70s who had recovered from COVID-19.

The rearrangement uses TRBV5-5 and TRBJ2-7, with a weak D call TRBD2 (5 bases). V lost 4 bases and J lost 7, with 24 bases in between. In germline, CDR1 is SGHKS, CDR2 YYEKEE (reference sequence). The CDR3 consists of 16 residues. CDR3 protein: CASSQAPPPRGGEQYF. The DNA of the CDR3 is TGTGCCAGCAGCCAAGCCCCCCCGCCCCGCGGAGGAGAGCAGTACTTC.

In DNA form, the CDR3 reads TGTGCCAGCAGCAGGAGGCGCGAGCAGTTCTTC. As protein: CASSRRREQFF. The V and J genes are TRBV4-2 and TRBJ2-1, with a tentative D call TRBD2 (5 bases). CDR1 and CDR2 from the germline V gene are LGHNA and YNFKEQ. V was pared by 5 bases and J by 10 bases, with 9 bases between. The CDR3 extends over 11 amino acids.

V is TRBV6-2 or TRBV6-3 and J is TRBJ2-3; 7 bases match TRBD1. The V gene's germline CDR1 is MNHEY and CDR2 SVGEGT. The junction had 7 bases not matched to a gene; V was cut back by 2 bases and J by 5 bases. CDR3 length equals 15 residues. CDR3: CASSYTKRQGDTQYF. CDR3 nucleotide sequence: TGTGCCAGCAGTTACACGAAGCGACAGGGAGATACGCAGTATTTT.

The V call is TRBV2, the J call TRBJ1-6, with a possible D match to TRBD1 (6 bases). V lost 7 bases and J lost 9, with 13 bases in between. The CDR3 contains 13 residues. Germline-derived CDR1 and CDR2 are SNHLY and FYNNEI. CDR3 nucleotide sequence: TGTGCCAGCAACACAGGGTCAGGTTCACCCCTCCACTTT. Protein product: CASNTGSGSPLHF.

The V gene is TRBV30, the J gene TRBJ1-5, with a tentative D call TRBD1 (6 bases). The germline CDR1 and CDR2 sequences are GTSNPN and SVGIG (reference sequence). The CDR3 covers 17 residues. V was cut by 3 bases and J by 6 bases, with 24 bases left in between. The CDR3 region is CAWSDWGQGREGQPQHF. In nucleotides, the CDR3 is TGTGCCTGGAGCGACTGGGGTCAGGGGAGGGAAGGTCAGCCCCAGCATTTT. The full variable domain, with the rest looked up from reference TRBV30 and TRBJ1-5, is SQTIHQWPATLVQPVGSPLSLECTVEGTSNPNLYWYRQAAGRGLQLLFYSVGIGQISSEVPQNLSASRPQDRQFILSSKKLLLSDSGFYLCAWSDWGQGREGQPQHFGDGTRLSIL.

The chain joins TRBV3-1 (or the pseudogene TRBV3-2) to TRBJ2-3, with 9 nucleotides matching TRBD2. V dropped 1 base and J dropped 4; count of bases not matched to a gene: 6. This CDR3 has 16 residues. CDR1 LGHDT and CDR2 YNNKEL come from the germline V gene (reference sequence). The CDR3 DNA reads TGTGCCAGCAGCCAAGGGGCGGGAGGGCGCGCAGATACGCAGTATTTT. This translates into CASSQGAGGRADTQYF.

The gene calls are TRBV18 and TRBJ1-2, with 7 bases matching TRBD1. The V segment lost 5 bases and the J segment 3 bases; nucleotides outside the gene matches: 3. The CDR3 has 13 residues. CDR1 and CDR2 (germline): KGHSH, LQKENI. The CDR3 spells CASSGDSHYGYTF. DNA of the CDR3: TGTGCCAGCTCAGGGGACAGCCACTATGGCTACACCTTC.

The chain carries TRBV3-1 (or the pseudogene TRBV3-2) and TRBJ1-2; 9 bases are a match to TRBD1. The germline V gene encodes CDR1 LGHDT and CDR2 YNNKEL (reference sequence). This CDR3 has 14 residues. Trimming cost V 8 bases and J 2 bases; bases outside gene matches: 6. CDR3: CASRRGQGNYGYTF. CDR3 in DNA: TGTGCCAGCCGGCGGGGACAGGGAAACTATGGCTACACCTTC.

The CDR3 DNA reads as TGTGCCAGCCATCGGACTAGCGGTACCTACGGGGAGCTGTTTTTT. It codes for CASHRTSGTYGELFF. The genes are TRBV19 and TRBJ2-2, with TRBD2 identical over 10 bases. Germline CDR1 is LNHDA and CDR2 is SQIVND (reference sequence). This CDR3 has 15 residues. V gave up 9 bases and J gave up 7 bases; unmatched junction bases: 11.

The CDR3 protein is CASSPRGTYNSPLHF. As DNA, the CDR3 is TGTGCCAGCAGCCCCAGGGGCACCTATAATTCACCCCTCCACTTT. This chain links TRBV6-5 with TRBJ1-6; a weak D match, TRBD1 (6 bases). V gave up 6 bases and J gave up 2 bases, with 11 bases separating them. The CDR3 extends over 15 amino acids. CDR1 MNHEY and CDR2 SVGAGI come from the germline V gene.

This rearrangement joins TRBV5-6 to TRBJ1-1; 7 bases match TRBD1. CDR3 size: 15 residues. CDR1 and CDR2 (germline): SGHDT, YYEEEE. Unmatched junction bases numbered 14, after V lost 4 bases and J lost 8 bases. The DNA for the CDR3 is TGTGCCAGCAGCCCCCGGGACAGTCGAAACCCGGAAGCTTTCTTT. It is translated as CASSPRDSRNPEAFF.

The gene calls are TRBV5-1 and TRBJ2-7; tentatively, D is TRBD2 (6 bases). CDR1 and CDR2 from the germline V gene are SGHRS and YFSETQ. The CDR3 contains 16 residues. V lost 4 bases and J lost 3, with 20 bases in between. The CDR3 sequence is CASSLGSTAGSYEQYF. For the CDR3, the DNA is TGCGCCAGCAGCCTGGGCTCCACCGCGGGAAGCTACGAGCAGTACTTC.

The chain uses TRBV7-6 and TRBJ1-1, with D possibly TRBD1 on 5 matching bases. V gave up 0 bases and J gave up 1 base, with 12 bases separating them. The CDR3 is 16 amino acids. Germline V CDR1 and CDR2: SGHVS, FNYEAQ. CDR3 residues: CASSLAMGRRNTEAFF. CDR3 DNA: TGTGCCAGCAGCTTAGCGATGGGGCGAAGGAACACTGAAGCTTTCTTT.

V and J are TRBV5-6 and TRBJ2-3; 16 bases line up with TRBD2. V shed 3 bases, J shed 4 bases, and the junction held 11 bases outside the gene matches. Germline loops: CDR1 SGHDT, CDR2 YYEEEE. The CDR3 runs 19 residues. CDR3 nucleotides: TGTGCCAGCAGCTCCGGGACTAGCGGGAGGGCAAGCTCCCCAGATACGCAGTATTTT. It is translated as CASSSGTSGRASSPDTQYF.

The rearrangement uses TRBV11-2 and TRBJ1-5; D remains ambiguous. This CDR3 spans 14 amino acids. Germline CDR1 and CDR2: SGHAT and FQNNGV. V shed 1 base and J shed 9 bases, with 13 bases lying between them. The CDR3 DNA follows: TGTGCCAGCAGCTTAGTGGCGGCGATCGGGCCCCAGCATTTT. This codes for CASSLVAAIGPQHF.

This sequence joins TRBV24-1 and TRBJ2-1, with 12 positions matching TRBD2. Per the germline V gene, CDR1 is KGHDR and CDR2 is SFDVKD. Germline trimming cut 1 base from V and 12 bases from J; bases unmatched to any gene: 9. This CDR3 has 16 residues. The CDR3 reads CATSDLTSGGPEGQFF. CDR3 bases: TGTGCCACCAGTGATTTAACTAGCGGGGGGCCCGAGGGGCAGTTCTTC.

The rearrangement links TRBV19 to TRBJ1-1, with a weak D call TRBD1 (5 bases). The CDR3 runs 13 residues. V shed 8 bases and J shed 6 bases, with 16 bases lying between them. The germline V gene has CDR1 LNHDA and CDR2 SQIVND (reference sequence). The CDR3 protein is CASGPGGRSEAFF. CDR3 coding DNA: TGTGCCAGTGGCCCCGGGGGGAGGTCTGAAGCTTTCTTT.

CDR3 loop: CASSLPLAGAKNIQYF. In DNA form, the CDR3 reads TGTGCCAGCAGCTTGCCCCTAGCGGGAGCCAAAAACATTCAGTACTTC. The rearrangement joins TRBV5-4 to TRBJ2-4; 8 nucleotides align to TRBD2. CDR1 and CDR2 (germline): SGHNT, YYREEE (reference sequence). The ends lost 1 base at V and 0 bases at J; junction bases unmatched: 3. The CDR3 contains 16 residues. The entire variable domain, with the rest obtained from reference TRBV5-4 and TRBJ2-4, is as follows: ETGVTQSPTHLIKTRGQQVTLRCSSQSGHNTVSWYQQALGQGPQFIFQYYREEENGRGNFPPRFSGLQFPNYSSELNVNALELDDSALYLCASSLPLAGAKNIQYFGAGTRLSVL.

The rearrangement links TRBV5-1 to TRBJ1-4, with TRBD1 as a possible D gene (6 bases). Germline values: CDR1 SGHRS, CDR2 YFSETQ. V lost 2 bases and J lost 3, with 8 bases in between. The CDR3 loop spans 14 amino acids. CDR3 sequence reads: CASSLGGANEKLFF. For the CDR3, the DNA is TGCGCCAGCAGCTTAGGGGGTGCTAATGAAAAACTGTTTTTT.

The chain employs TRBV11-2 and TRBJ1-2; D remains ambiguous. Between the trimmed V and J ends, which lost 3 bases and 0 bases, there was a span of 11 bases. The CDR3 covers 15 residues. The germline gives CDR1 SGHAT, CDR2 FQNNGV. CDR3 sequence: CASSLVRESNYGYTF. For the CDR3, the DNA is TGTGCCAGCAGCTTGGTACGGGAATCTAACTATGGCTACACCTTC.